Sequencing of this T cell receptor beta chain was carried out in a study of T-cell memory formation after mild COVID-19. Study-wide points: Of the contracting clones, CD4+ ones lay mainly in CM and EM, and CD8+ ones in EMRA. Among clones peaking at day 37 in the second wave, SARS-CoV-2 specificity remained unconfirmed. Clones contracting day 15 to 85 were balanced CD4/CD8; later expanders leaned CD4+.

CDR3 length: 14 residues. V was clipped by 1 base and J by 2 bases, with 6 bases between them. Germline CDR1 reads SGHDN; CDR2 reads FVKESK. This clonotype was picked up many times. Its antigen remains unknown. Each CDR3 protein gets one entry after TCRdb re-called the 5' RACE reads with MiXCR. Of 380,000 or so distinct CDR3 sequences in the sample, roughly 15% were seen once. Sequenced sample: PBMCs or a T cell subset sorted from them (not recorded which). The origin of this receptor is a young man who had mild COVID-19 (a few samples of this study predate the infection). Cell type and time point are not known. The rearrangement links TRBV14 to TRBJ1-3, with D perhaps matching TRBD1 (5 bases). The CDR3 region is CASSQAGAGNTIYF. DNA for the CDR3: TGTGCCAGCAGCCAAGCGGGGGCTGGAAACACCATATATTTT. Filled out from reference TRBV14 and TRBJ1-3, the complete variable domain reads EAGVTQFPSHSVIEKGQTVTLRCDPISGHDNLYWYRRVMGKEIKFLLHFVKESKQDESGMPNNRFLAERTGGTYSTLKVQPAELEDSGVYFCASSQAGAGNTIYFGEGSWLTVV.